This T cell receptor (beta chain) was sequenced during a study of T-cell reconstitution after alpha-beta-depleted transplantation in children. This clonotype was observed many times. Unique molecular identifiers were incorporated when the TCRbeta library was constructed. TCRdb itself ran the PCR reads through MiXCR, one entry per CDR3 protein. This sample carries about 200,000 distinct CDR3 sequences, roughly 6.5% of them seen once, and the ten largest clones take about 4.3%. The sequences come from PBMCs, collected before TCRalphabeta/CD19-depleted stem cell transplant. The TCR comes from a girl in the first two years of life with combined immunodeficiency, due to receive a stem cell transplant.

In DNA form, the CDR3 reads TGTGCCAGCAACCGGGGGAACTATGGCTACACCTTC. It specifies CASNRGNYGYTF. The V gene is TRBV12-3 or TRBV12-4, the J gene TRBJ1-2; TRBD1 might be the D (5 bases). Trimming pared 7 bases from V and 2 bases from J, leaving 8 bases between. CDR3 length: 12 residues.